The 8 T cell receptor beta chains given below trace back to one sample, sequenced in a study of identical twins. TCRdb re-analysed the 5' RACE reads in MiXCR, keeping a single row per CDR3 protein. The sample records around 280,000 distinct CDR3 sequences, under 9.5% being singletons. The same data also went into a second study, on yellow fever vaccine responses in identical twins.

Source material: memory (CD45RO+) T cells sorted from blood. The source of these receptors is a woman aged 18-29 years in good health.

This clonotype was counted a few times. This chain connects TRBV11-3 to TRBJ2-3, with TRBD2 identical over 8 bases. CDR3 length: 15 residues. V trimming: 5 bases; J trimming: 3 bases; junction bases outside the gene matches: 7. From germline, CDR1 is SGHNT and CDR2 YENEEA. Here the CDR3 reads CASSKSGGQTDTQYF. DNA for the CDR3: TGTGCCAGCAGCAAAAGCGGGGGCCAAACAGATACGCAGTATTTT.

The V and J genes are TRBV10-3 and TRBJ2-1; the match to TRBD2 covers 10 bases. This CDR3 has 15 amino acids. Germline CDR1 and CDR2: ENHRY and SYGVKD. V was pared by 8 bases and J by 9 bases, with 13 bases of the junction left unmatched. Here the CDR3 reads CAICPSGGPMGEQFF. In DNA form, the CDR3 reads TGTGCCATCTGCCCTAGCGGGGGCCCCATGGGTGAGCAGTTCTTC.

This clonotype was seen at least ten times. This chain links TRBV6-5 with TRBJ2-1; 7 nucleotides line up with TRBD2. The germline V gene encodes CDR1 MNHEY and CDR2 SVGAGI. The CDR3 is 18 residues long. J lost 3 bases, V lost 0 bases, and 11 bases had no gene match. The CDR3 is CASSYSPPASGIYNEQFF. CDR3 DNA sequence: TGTGCCAGCAGTTACTCCCCTCCAGCTAGCGGAATCTACAATGAGCAGTTCTTC.

In its sample, this clonotype was seen a few times. V gene TRBV3-1 combines with J gene TRBJ1-6; D not resolved. The length of the CDR3 is 14 residues. Germline V gene data show CDR1 as LGHDT and CDR2 as YNNKEL (reference sequence). Trimming stripped 3 bases from V and 7 bases from J, with 10 bases between. The CDR3 loop reads CASSHGKINSPLHF. DNA of the CDR3: TGTGCCAGCAGCCACGGAAAAATCAATTCACCCCTCCACTTT.

This clonotype was seen a handful of times. This rearrangement joins TRBV6-5 to TRBJ2-7, with D possibly matching TRBD1 (6 bases). CDR1 MNHEY and CDR2 SVGAGI come from the germline V gene. The CDR3 consists of 10 residues. The ends were cut back, 9 bases at V and 5 bases at J, with 8 bases in the middle. The CDR3 is CARQGHEQYF. CDR3 sequence (DNA): TGTGCCAGACAGGGACACGAGCAGTACTTC.

The rearrangement joins TRBV6-5 to TRBJ2-3; 9 bases are a match to TRBD2. The CDR3 runs 16 residues. Germline values: CDR1 MNHEY, CDR2 SVGAGI. V dropped 2 bases and J dropped 2; count of bases not matched to a gene: 5. The DNA of the CDR3 is TGTGCCAGCAGTTACGCAGGGACTAGCTCCACAGATACGCAGTATTTT. It yields the protein CASSYAGTSSTDTQYF.

The chain links TRBV11-1 to TRBJ2-2; possible D gene TRBD2, 5 bases. V was pared by 5 bases and J by 4 bases, with 20 bases between. Germline values: CDR1 SGHAT, CDR2 FQDESV (reference sequence). This CDR3 is 17 amino acids long. The CDR3 DNA sequence: TGTGCCAGCAGCCGGACTCCCGTCCGGTCGGGCACCGGGGAGCTGTTTTTT. Encoded protein: CASSRTPVRSGTGELFF.

This clonotype has at least ten counts. The chain employs TRBV12-3 or TRBV12-4 and TRBJ2-3; 11 bases are shared with TRBD2. V gave up 6 bases and J gave up 5 bases; unmatched junction bases: 10. The CDR3 runs to 16 residues. CDR3 sequence (DNA): TGTGCCAGCAGCCCCCCTGTAGCGGGGGGGCAAGATACGCAGTATTTT. Translation: CASSPPVAGGQDTQYF.